The entry that follows covers one T cell receptor (beta chain) sequence. Its antigen is as yet unknown. Cell sorting was applied to PBMCs, and CD4+ and CD8+ T cells were collected. This record comes from a study of CD8+ T cells in alopecia areata. In the study overall: The drug, tofacitinib, lasted 6 to 18 months, followed by 6 months off drug.

General observations from the study: Sharing of TCR sequences between patients (possibly for HLA-related reasons) was less clear than in mice. Lesional scalp, notably in alopecia totalis/universalis, had clonality above that of normal scalp.

The CDR3 consists of 14 residues. The germline CDR1 and CDR2 sequences are SNHLY and FYNNEI. Trimming shortened V by 6 bases and J by 0 bases, and 8 bases separated the two germline ends. As the sequencing template, cDNA was produced by extracting RNA and reverse transcribing it. TCRdb's table, derived via immunoSEQ multiplex PCR, lists solely in-frame clones and lacks some. The repertoire holds 150,000 to 200,000 clones, with roughly 63% as singletons. The genes are TRBV2 and TRBJ2-2, with a weak D call TRBD2 (5 bases). This receptor was taken from a human donor with alopecia areata. Material: CD4+ T cells sorted from blood, obtained at week 0. CDR3 protein: CASRDFANTGELFF. The CDR3 bases are TGTGCCAGCAGGGACTTCGCGAACACCGGGGAGCTGTTTTTT.